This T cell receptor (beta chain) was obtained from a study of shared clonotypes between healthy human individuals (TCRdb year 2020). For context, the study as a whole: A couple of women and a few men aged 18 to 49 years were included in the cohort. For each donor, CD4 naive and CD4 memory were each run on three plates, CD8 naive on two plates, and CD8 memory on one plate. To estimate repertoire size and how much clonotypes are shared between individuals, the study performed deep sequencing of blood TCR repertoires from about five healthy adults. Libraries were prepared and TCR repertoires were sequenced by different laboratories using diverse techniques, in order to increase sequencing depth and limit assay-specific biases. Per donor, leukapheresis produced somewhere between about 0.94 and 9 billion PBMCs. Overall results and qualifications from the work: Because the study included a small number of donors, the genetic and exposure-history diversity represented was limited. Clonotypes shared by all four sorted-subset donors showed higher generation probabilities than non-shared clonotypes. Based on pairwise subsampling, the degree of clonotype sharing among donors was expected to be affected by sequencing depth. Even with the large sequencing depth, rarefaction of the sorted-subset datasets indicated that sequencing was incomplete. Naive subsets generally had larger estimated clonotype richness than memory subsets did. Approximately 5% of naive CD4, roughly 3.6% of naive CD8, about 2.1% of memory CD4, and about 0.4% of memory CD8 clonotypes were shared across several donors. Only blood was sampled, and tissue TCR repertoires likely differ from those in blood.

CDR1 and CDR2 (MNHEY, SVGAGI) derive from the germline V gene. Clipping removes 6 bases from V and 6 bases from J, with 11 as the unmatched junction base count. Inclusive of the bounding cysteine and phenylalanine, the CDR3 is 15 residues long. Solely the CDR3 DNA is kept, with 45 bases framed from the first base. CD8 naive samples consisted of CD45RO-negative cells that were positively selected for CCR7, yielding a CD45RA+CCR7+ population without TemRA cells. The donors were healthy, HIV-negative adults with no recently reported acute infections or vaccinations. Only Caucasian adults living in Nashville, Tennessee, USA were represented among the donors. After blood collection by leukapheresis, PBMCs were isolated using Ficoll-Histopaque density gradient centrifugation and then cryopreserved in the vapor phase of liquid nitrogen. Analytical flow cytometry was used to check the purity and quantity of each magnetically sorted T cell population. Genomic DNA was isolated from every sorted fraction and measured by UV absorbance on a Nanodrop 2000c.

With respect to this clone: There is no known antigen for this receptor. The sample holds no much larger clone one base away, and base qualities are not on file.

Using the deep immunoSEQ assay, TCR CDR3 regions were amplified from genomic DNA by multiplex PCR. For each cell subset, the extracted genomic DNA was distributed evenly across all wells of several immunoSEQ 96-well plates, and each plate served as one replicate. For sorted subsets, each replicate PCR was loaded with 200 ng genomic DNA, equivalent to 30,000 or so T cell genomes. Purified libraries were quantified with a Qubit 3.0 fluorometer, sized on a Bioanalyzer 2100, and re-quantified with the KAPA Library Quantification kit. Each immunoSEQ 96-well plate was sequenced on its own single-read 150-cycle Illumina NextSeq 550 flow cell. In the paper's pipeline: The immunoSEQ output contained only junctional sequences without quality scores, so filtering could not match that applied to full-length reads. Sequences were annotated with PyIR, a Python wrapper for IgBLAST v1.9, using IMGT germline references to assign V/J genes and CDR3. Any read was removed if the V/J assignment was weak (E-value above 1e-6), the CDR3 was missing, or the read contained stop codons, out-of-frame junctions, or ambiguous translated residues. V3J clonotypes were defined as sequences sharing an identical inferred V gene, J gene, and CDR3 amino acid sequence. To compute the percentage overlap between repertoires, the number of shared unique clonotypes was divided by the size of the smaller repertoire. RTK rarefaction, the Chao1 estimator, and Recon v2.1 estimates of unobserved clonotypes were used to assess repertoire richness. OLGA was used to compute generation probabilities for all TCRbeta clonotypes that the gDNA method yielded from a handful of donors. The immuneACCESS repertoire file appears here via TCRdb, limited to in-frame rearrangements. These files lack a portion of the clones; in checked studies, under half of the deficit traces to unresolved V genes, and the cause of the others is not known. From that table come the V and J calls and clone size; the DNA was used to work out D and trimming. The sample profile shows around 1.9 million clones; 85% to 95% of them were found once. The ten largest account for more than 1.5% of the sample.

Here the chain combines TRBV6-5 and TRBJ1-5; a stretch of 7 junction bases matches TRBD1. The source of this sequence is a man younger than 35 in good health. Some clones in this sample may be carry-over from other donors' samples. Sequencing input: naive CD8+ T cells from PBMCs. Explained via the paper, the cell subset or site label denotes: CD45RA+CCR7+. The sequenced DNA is TGTGCCAGCAGCCCCGGGAGGGGGCTGGTTCAGCCCCAGCATTTT. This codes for CASSPGRGLVQPQHF.